The source of this T cell receptor (beta chain) is a study of glioma-infiltrating T cells after dendritic cell vaccination. The data were produced by immunoSEQ multiplex PCR, yet TCRdb's version contains in-frame clones alone and is incomplete. The data contain 70,000 to 100,000 clones, roughly 80% of them seen just once; the ten biggest clones take up less than 7%. Stated time point: after dendritic cell vaccination, including at tumor progression/relapse. CDR3 size: 13 residues. Germline V lookup: CDR1 LNHDA, CDR2 SQIVND (reference sequence). Germline trimming cut 10 bases from V and 2 bases from J; bases unmatched to any gene: 7.

The rearrangement links TRBV19 to TRBJ1-1, with 7 bases that match TRBD1. The material sequenced was blood, taken after dendritic cell vaccination. This receptor was taken from a human donor with glioblastoma. The CDR3 region has the DNA TGTGCCACTACCCGGGACAGTAACACTGAAGCTTTCTTT. The encoded protein is CATTRDSNTEAFF.